The entry that follows covers one T cell receptor beta chain sequence. This specimen comes from a study of CD8 T cells in Susac syndrome. Across the whole study: When blood was drawn, the patients with Susac syndrome were therapy-naive, on corticosteroids, or on intravenous immunoglobulin alone.

An amount of RNA that ranged from roughly 0.45 to 1 ug was reverse transcribed with random hexamers. In TCRdb, the immunoSEQ multiplex PCR reads were re-called with MiXCR into one record per CDR3 protein. The table has 70,000 to 95,000 distinct CDR3 sequences, nearly 95% seen once. V dropped 6 bases and J dropped 2 bases, with 19 bases sitting between them. The CDR3 consists of 16 residues. The receptor was isolated from a human donor with Susac syndrome. The sequencing input was CD8+ T cells from PBMCs. V usage is TRBV12-3 or TRBV12-4 and J usage is TRBJ2-5; weak D call: TRBD2 (5 bases). This CDR3 reads CASRKAVGLPQETQYF. The CDR3 region has the DNA TGTGCCAGCAGAAAGGCCGTCGGACTCCCACAAGAGACCCAGTACTTC.